Listed below are T cell receptor beta chains from one sample, sequenced in a study of preoperative IRX-2 immunotherapy in early breast cancer. Sequencing was performed with immunoSEQ multiplex PCR; in TCRdb, only in-frame clones are kept and a portion is missing. The sample includes 75,000 to 100,000 clones, 75% to 90% of them seen just once. This sample comprised tumor tissue, obtained after IRX-2 immunotherapy. The receptors shown here come from a human donor with breast cancer. CDR3s include the opening cysteine and the closing phenylalanine or tryptophan. A D gene is named only where the DNA matches it firmly. Expanded clones are given a class, and other clones once, few, many or no size at all.

d_call: -
clone_size: -
v_call: TRBV19
j_call: TRBJ2-7
cdr3_nt: TGTGCCAGTAGTATATCCGGGGTTACCTACGAGCAGTACTTC
cdr3_aa: CASSISGVTYEQYF

d_call: -
clone_size: -
v_call: TRBV7-6
j_call: TRBJ1-6
cdr3_nt: TGTGCCAGCAGCGGACAGCAAATATCCTATAATTCACCCCTCCACTTT
cdr3_aa: CASSGQQISYNSPLHF

d_call: -
clone_size: -
v_call: TRBV23-1
j_call: TRBJ1-1
cdr3_nt: TGCGCCAGCAGTCAATCGTCAGACACAAAGGGCCAACTGAGGGACACTGAAGCTTTCTTT
cdr3_aa: CASSQSSDTKGQLRDTEAFF

d_call: TRBD2
clone_size: -
v_call: TRBV7-4
j_call: TRBJ2-7
cdr3_nt: TGTGCCAGCAGCTTAGCTGTAGCGGGAGAGCAGTACTTC
cdr3_aa: CASSLAVAGEQYF

d_call: -
clone_size: -
v_call: TRBV11-1
j_call: TRBJ2-2
cdr3_nt: TGTGCCAGCAGCTCCAAACCGAACACCGGGGAGCTGTTTTTT
cdr3_aa: CASSSKPNTGELFF

d_call: -
clone_size: -
v_call: TRBV19
j_call: TRBJ1-1
cdr3_nt: TGTGCCAGTATACAAACCGGACTGAACACTGAAGCTTTCTTT
cdr3_aa: CASIQTGLNTEAFF

d_call: -
clone_size: -
v_call: TRBV10-1
j_call: TRBJ2-1
cdr3_nt: TGCGCCAGCAGTGTCAGGGCCGCCGGGGAGCAGTTCTTC
cdr3_aa: CASSVRAAGEQFF

d_call: TRBD1
clone_size: -
v_call: TRBV27
j_call: TRBJ2-2
cdr3_nt: TGTGCCAGCAGTTCGACAAGGACAGGCACTTCCACCGGGGAGCTGTTTTTT
cdr3_aa: CASSSTRTGTSTGELFF

d_call: -
clone_size: few
v_call: TRBV19
j_call: TRBJ2-2
cdr3_nt: TGTGCCAGTAGTATTTCGGCGGGGGAGCTGTTTTTT
cdr3_aa: CASSISAGELFF

d_call: TRBD1
clone_size: -
v_call: TRBV7-6
j_call: TRBJ1-6
cdr3_nt: TGTGCCAGCAGCTTACGCACCGGGACAGAAGCTTCACCCCTCCACTTT
cdr3_aa: CASSLRTGTEASPLHF

d_call: -
clone_size: once
v_call: TRBV15
j_call: TRBJ1-5
cdr3_nt: TGTGCCACCAGTACAACAGGCCTAGGACAGCCCCAGCATTTT
cdr3_aa: CATSTTGLGQPQHF

d_call: -
clone_size: -
v_call: TRBV28
j_call: TRBJ1-2
cdr3_nt: TGTGCCAGCAGCGGGGGACGGAACTTATATGGCTACACCTTC
cdr3_aa: CASSGGRNLYGYTF

d_call: -
clone_size: -
v_call: TRBV18
j_call: TRBJ2-7
cdr3_nt: TGTGCCAGCTCTCGCCCGGGACCCAGGGATGACTACGAGCAGTACTTC
cdr3_aa: CASSRPGPRDDYEQYF

d_call: -
clone_size: -
v_call: TRBV18
j_call: TRBJ2-3
cdr3_nt: TGTGCCAGCTCACCAATTAGCACAGATACGCAGTATTTT
cdr3_aa: CASSPISTDTQYF

d_call: TRBD2
clone_size: -
v_call: TRBV6-8
j_call: TRBJ2-3
cdr3_nt: TGTGCCAGCAGTCAAACTAGCGGGAGGGGACCAGATACGCAGTATTTT
cdr3_aa: CASSQTSGRGPDTQYF

d_call: -
clone_size: -
v_call: TRBV6-8
j_call: TRBJ2-7
cdr3_nt: TGTGCCAGCAGTGAGCTACCCTCCTACGAGCAGTACTTC
cdr3_aa: CASSELPSYEQYF

d_call: -
clone_size: few
v_call: TRBV10-2
j_call: TRBJ1-4
cdr3_nt: TGCGCCAGCAGTGAGGATAATGAAAAACTGTTTTTT
cdr3_aa: CASSEDNEKLFF

d_call: -
clone_size: -
v_call: TRBV15
j_call: TRBJ1-1
cdr3_nt: TGTGCCACCAGCAGAGCGGCAGTGGGAACTGAAGCTTTCTTT
cdr3_aa: CATSRAAVGTEAFF

d_call: -
clone_size: -
v_call: TRBV30
j_call: TRBJ1-5
cdr3_nt: TGTGCCTGGAGTGTCCCGGCCCCCAATCAGCCCCAGCATTTT
cdr3_aa: CAWSVPAPNQPQHF

d_call: -
clone_size: -
v_call: TRBV19
j_call: TRBJ2-1
cdr3_nt: TGTGCCAGTAGTATAGGTAACTACAATGAGCAGTTCTTC
cdr3_aa: CASSIGNYNEQFF

d_call: -
clone_size: -
v_call: TRBV6-8
j_call: TRBJ1-1
cdr3_nt: TGTGCCACTTGCCGAGGGGACACTGAAGCTTTCTTT
cdr3_aa: CATCRGDTEAFF

d_call: -
clone_size: -
v_call: TRBV5-1
j_call: TRBJ1-6
cdr3_nt: TGCGCCAGCAGCAAGGGGGAGTCACCCATTTCACCCCTCCACTTT
cdr3_aa: CASSKGESPISPLHF

d_call: -
clone_size: -
v_call: TRBV28
j_call: TRBJ2-3
cdr3_nt: TGTGCCAGCAGTTTTGCGGTTATGGGGACAATCTTGGGAGATACGCAGTATTTT
cdr3_aa: CASSFAVMGTILGDTQYF

d_call: -
clone_size: -
v_call: TRBV28
j_call: TRBJ1-5
cdr3_nt: TGTGCCAGCAGTCCTTGGGGGCGGGGTGGCAATCAGCCCCAGCATTTT
cdr3_aa: CASSPWGRGGNQPQHF

d_call: -
clone_size: -
v_call: TRBV7-5
j_call: TRBJ2-7
cdr3_nt: TGTGCCAGCAGCTCCGCCCGACTAGCGGCCTCCTACGAGCAGTACTTC
cdr3_aa: CASSSARLAASYEQYF

d_call: -
clone_size: -
v_call: TRBV19
j_call: TRBJ2-7
cdr3_nt: TGTGCCAGTAGTCTGGGCAACAGGGGACTGACGTACGAGCAGTACTTC
cdr3_aa: CASSLGNRGLTYEQYF

d_call: TRBD1
clone_size: -
v_call: TRBV7-1
j_call: TRBJ2-1
cdr3_nt: TGTGCCAGCAGCCCGGGACAGGGAGCGCGCAATGAGCAGTTCTTC
cdr3_aa: CASSPGQGARNEQFF

d_call: TRBD2
clone_size: -
v_call: TRBV28
j_call: TRBJ2-1
cdr3_nt: TGTGCCAGCAGTTTATTTAGCGGGAGCTCCTACAATGAGCAGTTCTTC
cdr3_aa: CASSLFSGSSYNEQFF

d_call: -
clone_size: -
v_call: TRBV28
j_call: TRBJ2-7
cdr3_nt: TGTGCCAGCATACAGACCGGGACGCCCATCAACGAGCAGTACTTC
cdr3_aa: CASIQTGTPINEQYF

d_call: -
clone_size: -
v_call: TRBV7-1
j_call: TRBJ2-2
cdr3_nt: TGTGCCAGCACCATTCAGGGATGGGGCGGGGAGCTGTTTTTT
cdr3_aa: CASTIQGWGGELFF

d_call: -
clone_size: few
v_call: TRBV11-3
j_call: TRBJ2-3
cdr3_nt: TGTGCCAGCAGCTTAGTCCGGGGAGAGGGTACGCAGTATTTT
cdr3_aa: CASSLVRGEGTQYF

d_call: -
clone_size: -
v_call: TRBV5-1
j_call: TRBJ2-2
cdr3_nt: TGCGCCAGCAGCATTGACGGAAACACCGGGGAGCTGTTTTTT
cdr3_aa: CASSIDGNTGELFF

d_call: TRBD1
clone_size: -
v_call: TRBV6-8
j_call: TRBJ1-2
cdr3_nt: TGTGCCAGCAGTGGACAGGTTTCCTATGGCTACACCTTC
cdr3_aa: CASSGQVSYGYTF

d_call: -
clone_size: -
v_call: TRBV1
j_call: TRBJ1-1
cdr3_nt: TGCGCCAGCAGCCAAGAGTTGTCGGGGAACACTGAAGCTTTCTTT
cdr3_aa: CASSQELSGNTEAFF

d_call: TRBD1
clone_size: few
v_call: TRBV6-8
j_call: TRBJ1-1
cdr3_nt: TGTGCCAGCAAACCAGGGGGCAGTTACACTGAAGCTTTCTTT
cdr3_aa: CASKPGGSYTEAFF

d_call: -
clone_size: -
v_call: TRBV29-1
j_call: TRBJ1-4
cdr3_nt: TGCAGCGCTGGCCCCCGGGCAGGGAATGAAAAACTGTTTTTT
cdr3_aa: CSAGPRAGNEKLFF

d_call: -
clone_size: -
v_call: TRBV6-8
j_call: TRBJ1-2
cdr3_nt: TGTGCCAGCAGTTCTCTAAACGGACAAGGGGGATTCTATGGCTACACCTTC
cdr3_aa: CASSSLNGQGGFYGYTF

d_call: -
clone_size: -
v_call: TRBV28
j_call: TRBJ1-1
cdr3_nt: TGTGCCAGCAATACAATGAACACTGAAGCTTTCTTT
cdr3_aa: CASNTMNTEAFF

d_call: -
clone_size: once
v_call: TRBV29-1
j_call: TRBJ1-1
cdr3_nt: TGCAGTGGATTACCCCACGAGGCTTGGGGCACTGAAGCTTTCTTT
cdr3_aa: CSGLPHEAWGTEAFF

d_call: TRBD1
clone_size: -
v_call: TRBV18
j_call: TRBJ2-3
cdr3_nt: TGTGCCAGCTCTCCTACAGGGGCAGATACGCAGTATTTT
cdr3_aa: CASSPTGADTQYF

d_call: -
clone_size: few
v_call: TRBV28
j_call: TRBJ2-2
cdr3_nt: TGTGCCAGCAGTTTGTTCGGGCCGCCCGGGGAGCTGTTTTTT
cdr3_aa: CASSLFGPPGELFF

d_call: -
clone_size: -
v_call: TRBV5-1
j_call: TRBJ2-3
cdr3_nt: TGCGCCAGCAGCTTGTTACGTCCCAGGGGCAGCACAGATACGCAGTATTTT
cdr3_aa: CASSLLRPRGSTDTQYF

d_call: -
clone_size: -
v_call: TRBV6-8
j_call: TRBJ1-5
cdr3_nt: TGTGCCAGCAGTCAATACCAGGGGATTCAGCCCCAGCATTTT
cdr3_aa: CASSQYQGIQPQHF

d_call: -
clone_size: once
v_call: TRBV18
j_call: TRBJ1-1
cdr3_nt: TGTGCCAGCTCACCATCTCTGCAGGGCTTGAACACTGAAGCTTTCTTT
cdr3_aa: CASSPSLQGLNTEAFF

d_call: -
clone_size: -
v_call: TRBV11-3
j_call: TRBJ1-4
cdr3_nt: TGTGCCAGCAGTTTGGCTGTAGGGAGGGAAGAAAAATTGTTTTTT
cdr3_aa: CASSLAVGREEKLFF

d_call: TRBD2
clone_size: -
v_call: TRBV7-1
j_call: TRBJ2-1
cdr3_nt: TGTGCCAGCAGCCCCCGGACTAGCGGGGGGGTCAATGAGCAGTTCTTC
cdr3_aa: CASSPRTSGGVNEQFF

d_call: -
clone_size: -
v_call: TRBV28
j_call: TRBJ2-3
cdr3_nt: TGTGCCAGCAGTCAAACAGGGATGAAGGCGGATACGCAGTATTTT
cdr3_aa: CASSQTGMKADTQYF

d_call: -
clone_size: few
v_call: TRBV5-1
j_call: TRBJ1-1
cdr3_nt: TGCGCCAGCAGCTTGAAAGGGGAGAACACTGAAGCTTTCTTT
cdr3_aa: CASSLKGENTEAFF

d_call: -
clone_size: -
v_call: TRBV5-1
j_call: TRBJ1-1
cdr3_nt: TGCGCCAGCAGCCAGGGAGGAGTGAACACTGAAGCTTTCTTT
cdr3_aa: CASSQGGVNTEAFF

d_call: -
clone_size: -
v_call: TRBV19
j_call: TRBJ1-4
cdr3_nt: TGTGCCAGTAGTATGGCGACTAATGAAAAACTGTTTTTT
cdr3_aa: CASSMATNEKLFF

d_call: -
clone_size: -
v_call: TRBV6-8
j_call: TRBJ1-3
cdr3_nt: TGTGCCAGCGCTTGGGACGGGACTTATAACTCTGGAAACACCATATATTTT
cdr3_aa: CASAWDGTYNSGNTIYF

d_call: TRBD1
clone_size: once
v_call: TRBV7-1
j_call: TRBJ1-2
cdr3_nt: TGTGCCAGCAGCTTAGCGACGCAGGGGGCGCGTCGGACCTTC
cdr3_aa: CASSLATQGARRTF

d_call: -
clone_size: -
v_call: TRBV6-8
j_call: TRBJ2-1
cdr3_nt: TGTGCCAGCAGTGTAGACTGGAGCTCCTACAATGAGCAGTTCTTC
cdr3_aa: CASSVDWSSYNEQFF

d_call: -
clone_size: -
v_call: TRBV11-3
j_call: TRBJ2-3
cdr3_nt: TGTGCCAGCAGCCTCGGGGCTCGCCCAGATACGCAGTATTTT
cdr3_aa: CASSLGARPDTQYF

d_call: TRBD1
clone_size: -
v_call: TRBV28
j_call: TRBJ1-2
cdr3_nt: TGTGCCAGCAGTTGTGCAAAGATAACCCGGGACAGGGCGTACTATGGCTACACCTTC
cdr3_aa: CASSCAKITRDRAYYGYTF

d_call: -
clone_size: few
v_call: TRBV5-1
j_call: TRBJ2-1
cdr3_nt: TGCGCCAGCAGTGGGGCAGGGATATCCTACAATGAGCAGTTCTTC
cdr3_aa: CASSGAGISYNEQFF

d_call: -
clone_size: -
v_call: TRBV14
j_call: TRBJ1-2
cdr3_nt: TGTGCCAGCAGCCAAGAAGGCTATGGCTACACCTTC
cdr3_aa: CASSQEGYGYTF

d_call: -
clone_size: once
v_call: TRBV5-1
j_call: TRBJ1-1
cdr3_nt: TGCGCCAGCAGCTCCGGGTCCCTGAACACTGAAGCTTTCTTT
cdr3_aa: CASSSGSLNTEAFF

d_call: -
clone_size: -
v_call: TRBV30
j_call: TRBJ1-1
cdr3_nt: TGTGCCTGGAGTACAGGGCTAGTCGGGGGCGCGGCTTTCTTT
cdr3_aa: CAWSTGLVGGAAFF

d_call: TRBD1
clone_size: -
v_call: TRBV11-3
j_call: TRBJ1-1
cdr3_nt: TGTGCCAGCAGCCCAGGGACAGGGAATCCCCTAATGAACACTGAAGCTTTCTTT
cdr3_aa: CASSPGTGNPLMNTEAFF